This TCR beta chain is drawn from a study of cytomegalovirus exposure and HLA in healthy donors. Study observations and caveats: Later analysis suggested links between common viral pathogens and several top significant clusters. Earlier analysis yielded a pattern in which most TCR beta V segments were productive about 87% or about 30% of the time. The authors enumerated 164 TCR beta chains as linked to cytomegalovirus.

13 Jbeta primers and 60 Vbeta primers were used for the PCR. Libraries were prepared by immunoSEQ multiplex PCR; TCRdb keeps only in-frame clonotypes and omits some of them. The sample yields 150,000 to 200,000 clones, 76% seen once. The CDR3 consists of 13 residues. The V end was cut by 7 bases, the J end by 7 bases, with 14 bases between. Points on this clone: Its matching antigen is unknown.

This sequence joins TRBV23-1 and TRBJ1-5; D might be TRBD1 (5 bases). TRBV23-1 is an ORF for which the function is uncertain. Sequenced material: PBMCs. This clonotype was obtained from a male donor in good health and CMV-seronegative. The CDR3 is CASKSGGEQPQHF. The CDR3 DNA sequence: TGCGCCAGCAAGTCCGGAGGGGAGCAGCCCCAGCATTTT.